Below are 4 T cell receptor beta chains sequenced from a single sample in a study of CD8 T cells in ankylosing spondylitis. TCRdb called the 5' RACE reads again in MiXCR, with one record for every CDR3 protein. The repertoire holds about 200,000 distinct CDR3 sequences, with about 26% as singletons. Specimen: blood, either unsorted or a sorted T cell fraction (not recorded which). These receptors were collected from a male donor with ankylosing spondylitis or in good health (not recorded which).

In this sample, this clonotype turned up many times. The chain carries TRBV20-1 and TRBJ2-7; 10 positions agree with TRBD1. V lost 6 bases to trimming and J lost 4 bases; unmatched junction nucleotides: 6. This CDR3 spans 13 amino acids. The germline V gene has CDR1 DFQATT and CDR2 SNEGSKA (reference sequence). CDR3 DNA sequence: TGCAGTGCCCGGGACAGGGGAAAATACGAGCAGTACTTC. Amino acids: CSARDRGKYEQYF.

The chain combines TRBV5-1 with TRBJ2-7; maybe TRBD1 (5 bases). The CDR3 has 13 residues. The V gene lost 0 bases and the J gene lost 4 bases, with 8 bases spanning the gap. Germline V gene data show CDR1 as SGHRS and CDR2 as YFSETQ. CDR3 bases: TGCGCCAGCAGCTTGGACAGGTTGTACGAGCAGTACTTC. Translation gives CASSLDRLYEQYF.

This chain connects TRBV12-3 or TRBV12-4 to TRBJ1-1; perhaps TRBD1 as D (5 bases). Trimming cost V 3 bases and J 4 bases, with 12 bases left between them. This CDR3 is built from 14 residues. DNA of the CDR3: TGTGCCAGCAGTTTGGGGGAGGGCCCCACTGAAGCTTTCTTT. This sequence encodes CASSLGEGPTEAFF.

This clonotype was picked up many times. This chain links TRBV29-1 with TRBJ1-5, with D maybe TRBD1 (5 bases). From germline, CDR1 is SQVTM and CDR2 ANQGSEA. This CDR3 has 12 residues. V lost 4 bases, J lost 1 base, and 5 bases lay in between. The CDR3 here is CSVGGSNQPQHF. DNA for the CDR3: TGCAGCGTTGGGGGGAGCAATCAGCCCCAGCATTTT.